A selection of T cell receptor beta chains follows, all from one sample in a study of T cell changes during pregnancy in multiple sclerosis. Using immunoSEQ multiplex PCR, the repertoire was profiled, and TCRdb retains in-frame clones only, with some absent. Seen here are approximately 40,000 clones, roughly 90% observed once, and the top ten hold more than 5%. The sample in question was CD8+ T cells from peripheral blood mononuclear cells, obtained in the third trimester of pregnancy. All receptors come from a female donor with multiple sclerosis, enrolled in a pregnancy study. Both conserved end residues are part of each CDR3. D genes are given only for firm matches. For some rows the clone size is stated as once, few or many, or as a class when expanded; others skip it.

V	size	D	J	CDR3	DNA
TRBV11-2	NA	NA	TRBJ1-3	CASSLKVSDFSGNTIYF	TGTGCCAGCAGCTTAAAGGTCAGCGACTTCTCTGGAAACACCATATATTTT
TRBV12-1	NA	NA	TRBJ1-1	CASSADRVNTEAFF	TGTGCCAGCAGCGCCGACAGGGTGAACACTGAAGCTTTCTTT
TRBV5-4	NA	NA	TRBJ2-7	CASSLVGSGEFAYEQYF	TGTGCCAGCAGCTTGGTTGGTAGCGGAGAATTTGCCTACGAGCAGTACTTC
TRBV2	NA	TRBD1	TRBJ2-7	CASSGGAQGPSYEQYF	TGTGCCAGCAGTGGAGGAGCACAGGGGCCCTCCTACGAGCAGTACTTC
TRBV13	NA	NA	TRBJ2-1	CASAYRESNEQFF	TGTGCCAGCGCTTATCGGGAGAGTAATGAGCAGTTCTTC
TRBV5-1	NA	TRBD1	TRBJ2-7	CASSPYRTGYEQYF	TGCGCCAGCAGCCCCTACAGGACAGGGTACGAGCAGTACTTC
TRBV7-6	NA	NA	TRBJ2-7	CASSLAPFIEQYF	TGTGCCAGCAGCTTAGCCCCCTTTATTGAGCAGTACTTC
TRBV5-4	NA	TRBD2	TRBJ2-3	CASSGSLAGVTDTQYF	TGTGCCAGCAGCGGGAGTCTAGCGGGAGTTACAGATACGCAGTATTTT
TRBV11-3	once	TRBD2	TRBJ2-1	CASSLGPGLAGGNEQFF	TGTGCCAGCAGCTTGGGTCCGGGACTAGCGGGAGGGAATGAGCAGTTCTTC
TRBV7-3	few	TRBD2	TRBJ2-3	CASSPSGSTDTQYF	TGTGCCAGCAGCCCTAGCGGGAGCACAGATACGCAGTATTTT
TRBV28	NA	NA	TRBJ2-7	CASLSITSGPLYEQYF	TGTGCCAGCCTATCCATCACCTCAGGGCCCCTCTACGAGCAGTACTTC
TRBV9	NA	TRBD2	TRBJ2-2	CASSLGLATNTGELFF	TGTGCCAGCAGCCTTGGACTAGCAACGAACACCGGGGAGCTGTTTTTT
TRBV5-6	NA	NA	TRBJ2-3	CASSSDGGVGDTQYF	TGTGCCAGCAGCTCCGACGGAGGGGTGGGAGATACGCAGTATTTT
TRBV15	NA	NA	TRBJ1-1	CATSSLRADRTNTEAFF	TGTGCCACCAGCAGCCTAAGGGCAGACAGAACGAACACTGAAGCTTTCTTT
TRBV4-2	NA	NA	TRBJ2-6	CASSRDSSGANVLTF	TGTGCCAGCAGCCGCGACAGCTCTGGGGCCAACGTCCTGACTTTC
TRBV5-5	NA	TRBD1	TRBJ2-7	CASSFDRDSYEQYF	TGTGCCAGCAGCTTCGACAGGGATTCCTACGAGCAGTACTTC
TRBV7-6	medium-sized	TRBD2	TRBJ2-7	CASSLKTSGSYEQYF	TGTGCCAGCAGCTTAAAAACTAGCGGGAGTTACGAGCAGTACTTC
TRBV6-6	NA	NA	TRBJ1-1	CASSYSAGNTEAFF	TGTGCCAGCAGTTACTCGGCAGGGAACACTGAAGCTTTCTTT
TRBV27	once	NA	TRBJ2-1	CASSLFAVNEQFF	TGTGCCAGCAGTTTATTTGCAGTCAATGAGCAGTTCTTC
TRBV4-3	NA	TRBD2	TRBJ2-5	CASSRRLAGQETQYF	TGCGCCAGCAGCCGAAGGCTAGCGGGCCAAGAGACCCAGTACTTC
TRBV11-1	NA	NA	TRBJ2-5	CASRSLGYVQETQYF	TGTGCCAGCAGATCCCTGGGCTACGTCCAAGAGACCCAGTACTTC
TRBV28	NA	TRBD2	TRBJ2-3	CASRLLAPSTDTQYF	TGTGCCAGCAGACTACTAGCGCCAAGCACAGATACGCAGTATTTT
TRBV6-5	once	TRBD2	TRBJ2-3	CASSAGEGQTDTQYF	TGTGCCAGCAGTGCGGGAGAAGGTCAGACAGATACGCAGTATTTT